This TCR beta chain originates from a study of blood T cell repertoires in COVID-19. Study context: PBMCs, B-cell-depleted T cells, or T cells provided the cDNA or gDNA that made up the material.

Sequencing used immunoSEQ multiplex PCR; TCRdb keeps in-frame clones, though not all of them. The data contain about 250,000 clones, 88% of them seen just once; the ten biggest clones take up roughly 6.3%. During active infection, Seattle patients enrolled and were then monitored through disease. Sequences were obtained from peripheral blood. The sequence came from a woman aged 25 to 39 with COVID-19, enrolled during active disease.

The CDR3 DNA reads TGTGCCAGCAGCCAAGACAAGGAGTATAATTCACCCCTCCACTTT. This translates into CASSQDKEYNSPLHF. This sequence joins TRBV3-1 (or the pseudogene TRBV3-2) and TRBJ1-6; D is unclear. The CDR3 extends over 15 amino acids. Germline V CDR1 and CDR2: LGHDT, YNNKEL (reference sequence). Between the trimmed V and J ends, which lost 0 bases and 4 bases, there was a span of 7 bases.